This TCR beta chain was documented in a study of blood T cell repertoires in COVID-19 (dated by TCRdb to the early 2020s). At the level of the whole study: Samples covering the acute and convalescent phases of COVID-19 were provided by collaborators in the United States, Italy and Spain. Sample metadata almost always included a de-identified subject ID, COVID-19 status, age in years and sex. The repertoires were made available in a free public database intended to serve as a resource for research on the immune response to SARS-CoV-2. Samples were obtained from the ongoing ImmuneRACE study (first 160 participants) and from approximately 1,200 subjects provided by 6 global collaborators. Deeply sampled blood TCRbeta repertoires from subjects exposed to, actively infected with, or recovered from COVID-19 were included in the dataset. HLA class I and class II types, where available, came from metadata supplied by the sample provider rather than from assay-based typing. The material from the prospective study consisted of cDNA or gDNA derived from T cells, B-cell-depleted T cells, or PBMCs. Summary of the overall study and its limitations: The quantity of clinical and demographic metadata differed by source and by participant and was supplied without curation.

As concerns this clone: The specificity of this receptor is unknown. Nothing much larger sits one base from this clone, and base qualities are not available.

From the germline V gene, CDR1 is KGHDR and CDR2 is SFDVKD. V was cut back by 1 base and J by 4 bases, leaving a gap of 6 bases between them. The CDR3 holds 14 amino acids from the cysteine to the phenylalanine. CDR3 DNA only is kept here, 42 bases in frame from base 1. TCRbeta CDR3 regions were amplified from genomic DNA using the immunoSEQ Assay, a bias-controlled multiplex PCR. The published analysis was carried out like this. The number of nucleated cells in each sample was estimated from the amplification of reference gene primers within the assay. To quantify the absolute abundance of each unique TCRbeta CDR3 rearrangement, sequence reads were collapsed and filtered. For each sample, productive Simpson clonality was calculated by taking the square root of Simpson's diversity index across productive rearrangements. This immuneACCESS table, as held by TCRdb, lists in-frame sequences with V and J called but not all clones. Of the missing ones, under half trace to an unresolved V gene in checked studies; the others have no known cause. V and J calls and clone size are given by that table; D and trimming were obtained from the DNA. A total of roughly 500,000 clones appear in this sample, roughly 89% of them only once. Together, the top ten hold over 0.7% of the sample.

One collaborating source in Seattle enrolled patients during active infection and followed them longitudinally through the course of disease. Collaborating institutions collected whole blood in K2EDTA tubes following their own protocols. For TCRbeta analysis, collaborators shipped samples in one of three forms: frozen whole blood, isolated PBMCs, or DNA extracted from either of those sample types. The sequenced sample consisted of peripheral blood. The sequence came from a man younger than 35 with COVID-19, enrolled during active disease. This receptor chain uses TRBV24-1 and TRBJ2-2; the D gene is perhaps TRBD1, on 6 matching bases. The DNA sequence is as follows: TGTGCCACCAGTGATTTCAGGGGCACCGGGGAGCTGTTTTTT. This encodes CATSDFRGTGELFF.